Below, 27 T cell receptor beta chains from the same sample are listed, as sequenced in a study of response to subunit inactivated influenza vaccine. MiXCR was run by TCRdb on the RT-PCR reads, yielding one entry per CDR3 protein. The top ten hold 2.5% to 3% of the sample, which has roughly 540,000 distinct CDR3 sequences, approximately 22% seen once. The same sample was also used in a study of T cells expressing NK-cell markers. As that study records: TCR beta cDNA was generated via 5'RACE template switching incorporating UMIs.

The sample was CD4+ T cells sorted from PBMCs, taken 12 days after vaccination. These receptors all come from a man over 45 who received an inactivated influenza vaccine.

V and J are TRBV15 and TRBJ2-7; D may match TRBD1 or TRBD2 (5 bases each). Deletions cut 0 bases from V and 3 bases from J, with 12 bases between. CDR1 and CDR2 from the germline V gene are LNHNV and YYDKDF (reference sequence). The CDR3 spans 15 residues. The CDR3 DNA is TGTGCCACCAGCAGAGATGCCCGGGACGGCTACGAGCAGTACTTC. Translating gives CATSRDARDGYEQYF.

This clonotype has just one count. The chain uses TRBV7-9 and TRBJ1-1; D call uncertain. This CDR3 contains 14 residues. V lost 1 base and J 1 base, leaving 7 bases between the germline ends. Germline values: CDR1 SEHNR, CDR2 FQNEAQ (reference sequence). The CDR3 DNA follows: TGTGCCAGCAGCTTAGTACCAGGGAACACTGAAGCTTTCTTT. Its translation: CASSLVPGNTEAFF.

This clonotype was counted a few times. This chain connects TRBV20-1 to TRBJ2-1, with D possibly matching TRBD2 (6 bases). V shed 0 bases and J shed 9 bases, with 15 bases lying between them. The germline gives CDR1 DFQATT, CDR2 SNEGSKA (reference sequence). The CDR3 loop spans 14 amino acids. CDR3 sequence reads: CSARDYGGRGEQFF. The CDR3 DNA reads as TGCAGTGCTAGAGATTACGGGGGTAGGGGTGAGCAGTTCTTC.

The chain uses TRBV12-5 and TRBJ2-3, with 14 bases fitting TRBD2. V gave up 5 bases and J gave up 4 bases; unmatched junction bases: 5. Germline V gene sequence: CDR1 LGHNT, CDR2 FRNRAP. The length of the CDR3 is 16 residues. The CDR3 sequence: CASGTGLAGVADTQYF. CDR3 sequence (DNA): TGTGCTAGTGGTACGGGACTAGCGGGAGTGGCAGATACGCAGTATTTT.

This clonotype has only a few counts. This chain uses TRBV9 with TRBJ1-2, with D possibly being TRBD1 (6 bases). Germline V gives CDR1 SGDLS, CDR2 YYNGEE. CDR3 size: 15 residues. Trimming stripped 0 bases from V and 5 bases from J, with 14 bases between. The CDR3 region is CASSVVGGGRYGYTF. DNA of the CDR3: TGTGCCAGCAGCGTAGTCGGAGGGGGACGGTATGGCTACACCTTC.

CDR3 bases: TGTGCCAGCAGTTTTTCTAGCGGGGGGACCAATGAGCAGTTCTTC. Its translation is CASSFSSGGTNEQFF. The V gene is TRBV6-5, the J gene TRBJ2-1, with 11 bases lining up with TRBD2. V gave up 4 bases and J gave up 6 bases; unmatched junction bases: 5. Looked up from germline, CDR1 is MNHEY and CDR2 is SVGAGI. The length of the CDR3 is 15 residues.

The chain couples TRBV11-1 to TRBJ1-1, with TRBD1 matching 8 bases. Per the germline V gene, CDR1 is SGHAT and CDR2 is FQDESV (reference sequence). The CDR3 runs 15 residues. The V segment lost 2 bases and the J segment 1 base; nucleotides outside the gene matches: 3. The CDR3 is CASSLRDRRNTEAFF. CDR3 DNA sequence: TGTGCCAGCAGCTTACGGGACAGGCGGAACACTGAAGCTTTCTTT.

The gene calls are TRBV7-2 and TRBJ2-1; 7 bases fit TRBD2. CDR1 and CDR2 from the germline V gene are SGHTA and FQGNSA. The CDR3 sequence is 13 residues long. V dropped 1 base and J dropped 9; count of bases not matched to a gene: 3. In DNA form, the CDR3 reads TGTGCCAGCAGCTTAGTGACTAGCTCTGAGCAGTTCTTC. This codes for CASSLVTSSEQFF.

The V gene is TRBV20-1, the J gene TRBJ2-1; tentatively, D is TRBD1 or TRBD2 (6 bases each). The CDR3 length is 14 residues. V lost 8 bases and J lost 7, with 21 bases in between. Germline values: CDR1 DFQATT, CDR2 SNEGSKA (reference sequence). The CDR3 protein is CSSLGPGAGNEQFF. The CDR3 coding sequence is TGCAGTTCCCTAGGCCCGGGGGCGGGGAATGAGCAGTTCTTC.

Here the CDR3 DNA reads TGCAGTGCTCCCCCAGACAGCGGGAGAGGCACCGGGGAGCTGTTTTTT. Encoded protein: CSAPPDSGRGTGELFF. The V and J genes are TRBV20-1 and TRBJ2-2, with 8 bases lining up with TRBD2. V gave up 5 bases and J gave up 4 bases; unmatched junction bases: 12. CDR3 length equals 16 residues. Per germline, CDR1 DFQATT and CDR2 SNEGSKA (reference sequence).

The J gene is TRBJ2-1, the V gene TRBV20-1; TRBD2 agrees at 9 bases. CDR3 length equals 15 residues. Trimming took 2 bases from V and 8 from J; bases not matched to a gene: 10. The V gene's germline CDR1 is DFQATT and CDR2 SNEGSKA (reference sequence). The CDR3 region is CSARSAGTSIHEQFF. Here the CDR3 DNA reads TGCAGTGCTAGATCCGCCGGGACTAGCATTCATGAGCAGTTCTTC.

This clonotype was observed a handful of times. This chain uses TRBV20-1 with TRBJ1-4; D unclear. The length of the CDR3 is 11 residues. Deletions cut 8 bases from V and 8 bases from J, with 12 bases between. The germline CDR1 and CDR2 sequences are DFQATT and SNEGSKA (reference sequence). The CDR3 DNA sequence: TGCAGTTCCCCACTGGGCGAAAAACTGTTTTTT. Translated, it gives CSSPLGEKLFF.

This clonotype has only a few counts. This chain joins TRBV5-1 and TRBJ2-3; D is undetermined. The germline gives CDR1 SGHRS, CDR2 YFSETQ. The CDR3 runs 13 residues. Trimming left V 3 bases short and J 4 bases short, with 9 bases between. CDR3 residues: CASSSEMADTQYF. The CDR3 nucleotides are TGCGCCAGCAGCTCGGAGATGGCAGATACGCAGTATTTT. The variable domain in full, with the rest retrieved from reference TRBV5-1 and TRBJ2-3, is KAGVTQTPRYLIKTRGQQVTLSCSPISGHRSVSWYQQTPGQGLQFLFEYFSETQRNKGNFPGRFSGRQFSNSRSEMNVSTLELGDSALYLCASSSEMADTQYFGPGTRLTVL.

This chain uses TRBV7-2 with TRBJ2-1, with D possibly being TRBD2 (6 bases). Per the germline V gene, CDR1 is SGHTA and CDR2 is FQGNSA. This CDR3 has 15 residues. Trimming took 1 base from V and 9 from J, leaving 16 bases between them. CDR3 DNA sequence: TGTGCCAGCAGCTTAGACCGGATAGCGGTCGCTGAGCAGTTCTTC. This encodes CASSLDRIAVAEQFF. Together with reference TRBV7-2 and TRBJ2-1, the CDR3 gives the full variable domain: GAGVSQSPSNKVTEKGKDVELRCDPISGHTALYWYRQSLGQGLEFLIYFQGNSAPDKSGLPSDRFSAERTGGSVSTLTIQRTQQEDSAVYLCASSLDRIAVAEQFFGPGTRLTVL.

The chain joins TRBV20-1 to TRBJ2-7; maybe TRBD1 (6 bases). The CDR3 spans 14 residues. Germline V CDR1 and CDR2: DFQATT, SNEGSKA (reference sequence). Trimming removed 3 bases at V and 2 bases at J, with 14 bases between. The CDR3 region has the DNA TGCAGTGCTAGTTTGGCAGGGGACCCCTACGAGCAGTACTTC. Its protein is CSASLAGDPYEQYF.

Only a few counts were recorded for this clonotype. V usage is TRBV4-1 and J usage is TRBJ2-1; TRBD2 agrees at 11 bases. From germline, CDR1 is MGHRA and CDR2 YSYEKL. The trim removed 0 bases at V and 8 bases at J, leaving 6 bases unmatched. The CDR3 consists of 16 residues. The CDR3 nucleotides read TGCGCCAGCAGCCAAGATCGCCTAGCGGGAGGTCATGAGCAGTTCTTC. Protein product: CASSQDRLAGGHEQFF.

The chain combines TRBV11-2 with TRBJ2-7; 9 nucleotides match TRBD2. Germline V CDR1 and CDR2: SGHAT, FQNNGV. V trimming: 1 base; J trimming: 1 base; junction bases outside the gene matches: 8. The CDR3 consists of 17 residues. The CDR3 region is CASSLVLRLAGSYEQYF. Here the CDR3 DNA reads TGTGCCAGCAGCTTAGTTCTTCGTCTAGCGGGGTCCTACGAGCAGTACTTC.

The rearrangement links TRBV7-2 to TRBJ2-2, with D perhaps assigned TRBD1 or TRBD2 (7 bases each). The CDR3 loop spans 15 amino acids. V lost 5 bases to trimming and J lost 8 bases, with 18 bases between them. Germline V lookup: CDR1 SGHTA, CDR2 FQGNSA. The CDR3 DNA reads as TGTGCCAGCAGCCCGCGCCAGGGGGGGCGGGGGGAGCTGTTTTTT. Residues: CASSPRQGGRGELFF. The variable domain in full, completed from reference TRBV7-2 and TRBJ2-2, reads GAGVSQSPSNKVTEKGKDVELRCDPISGHTALYWYRQSLGQGLEFLIYFQGNSAPDKSGLPSDRFSAERTGGSVSTLTIQRTQQEDSAVYLCASSPRQGGRGELFFGEGSRLTVL.

V gene TRBV2 combines with J gene TRBJ2-3; tentative D call: TRBD1 (7 bases). Germline CDR1 SNHLY, CDR2 FYNNEI. V dropped 3 bases and J dropped 3 bases, with 13 bases sitting between them. This CDR3 spans 15 amino acids. DNA for the CDR3: TGTGCCAGCAGTGACCTCAGGGGGAGGACAGATACGCAGTATTTT. It translates to CASSDLRGRTDTQYF. Drawing the rest from reference TRBV2 and TRBJ2-3, the complete variable domain is EPEVTQTPSHQVTQMGQEVILRCVPISNHLYFYWYRQILGQKVEFLVSFYNNEISEKSEIFDDQFSVERPDGSNFTLKIRSTKLEDSAMYFCASSDLRGRTDTQYFGPGTRLTVL.

The chain carries TRBV5-5 and TRBJ2-1; 12 bases match TRBD2. CDR3 length: 17 residues. V gave up 2 bases and J gave up 8 bases; unmatched junction bases: 11. The germline gives CDR1 SGHKS, CDR2 YYEKEE (reference sequence). The CDR3 region has the DNA TGTGCCAGCAGCTTTACTATGACTAGCGGGGGTAGGTATGAGCAGTTCTTC. It yields the protein CASSFTMTSGGRYEQFF.

The table lists this clonotype with a few counts. The chain combines TRBV5-1 with TRBJ2-3, with 8 bases aligning to TRBD1. V lost 0 bases, J lost 6 bases, and 3 bases stayed unmatched. CDR1 and CDR2 (germline): SGHRS, YFSETQ. The CDR3 contains 14 residues. CDR3 sequence reads: CASSLEDRVDTQYF. In DNA, the CDR3 is TGCGCCAGCAGCTTGGAGGACAGGGTGGATACGCAGTATTTT.

There are a few counts of this clonotype. This sequence joins TRBV5-1 and TRBJ1-4, with TRBD1 identical over 11 bases. The CDR3 extends over 16 amino acids. The V segment lost 0 bases and the J segment 7 bases; nucleotides outside the gene matches: 5. Germline-derived CDR1 and CDR2 are SGHRS and YFSETQ. This CDR3 is CASSLGTGGEGEKLFF. CDR3 DNA sequence: TGCGCCAGCAGCTTGGGGACAGGGGGCGAGGGTGAAAAACTGTTTTTT.

This clonotype has a count of ten or more. This chain connects TRBV11-2 to TRBJ2-3; D possibly corresponds to TRBD1 (5 bases). The CDR3 runs 14 residues. V lost 5 bases to trimming and J lost 2 bases, with 11 bases between them. Germline CDR1 reads SGHAT; CDR2 reads FQNNGV. The CDR3 loop reads CASSIDRITDTQYF. The CDR3 bases are TGTGCCAGCAGCATCGACAGAATCACAGATACGCAGTATTTT.

This clonotype has just a few counts. CDR3 nucleotide sequence: TGTGCCACCAGCAGAGTAAGGACATCCGAAAACATTCAGTACTTC. Translating it yields CATSRVRTSENIQYF. V and J are TRBV15 and TRBJ2-4; perhaps TRBD1 as D (5 bases). The V end was cut by 1 base, the J end by 5 bases, with 12 bases between. CDR1 LNHNV and CDR2 YYDKDF come from the germline V gene (reference sequence). The CDR3 is 15 amino acids.

This chain connects TRBV14 to TRBJ2-7, with D maybe TRBD2 (7 bases). Germline values: CDR1 SGHDN, CDR2 FVKESK. This CDR3 region has 16 residues. Trimming took 4 bases from V and 5 from J, leaving 21 bases between them. In nucleotides, the CDR3 is TGTGCCAGCAGCCGGTACAACGGGGGGCTTCAGCACGAGCAGTACTTC. Its protein is CASSRYNGGLQHEQYF.

The J gene is TRBJ2-2, the V gene TRBV12-3 or TRBV12-4; unclear D gene. V was shortened by 3 bases and J by 5 bases, with 7 bases between the two germline ends. The CDR3 covers 13 residues. For the CDR3, the DNA is TGTGCCAGCAGTTTTGCCGGGACCGGGGAGCTGTTTTTT. Translation: CASSFAGTGELFF.

The chain couples TRBV7-9 to TRBJ1-1; D not certain. The CDR3 is 11 amino acids. Germline assignment: CDR1 SEHNR and CDR2 FQNEAQ (reference sequence). V lost 5 bases and J lost 11, with 12 bases in between. CDR3 loop: CASSVWEEAFF. CDR3 nucleotides: TGTGCCAGCAGCGTCTGGGAGGAGGCTTTCTTT.